One TCR beta chain is described in this entry. What it recognizes is unknown. This sample was included in a study of T cell repertoires in cytomegalovirus infection. Overall study findings and caveats: Carriers of CMV and the relevant HLA type were discriminated by public TCR beta frequency. HLA-C-restricted CMV clonotypes gave the most frequent clonotype in two of eight donors.

Trimming cost V 5 bases and J 6 bases, with 16 bases left between them. The CDR3 runs 14 residues. Germline V gene lookup returns CDR1 MNHEY and CDR2 SMNVEV (reference sequence). TCRdb re-analysed the reads in MiXCR, keeping a single row per CDR3 protein. This table has fewer than 900,000 distinct CDR3 sequences, 29% appearing once. This TCR came from a human donor in good health (CMV status not recorded). Some clones in this sample may be carry-over from other donors' samples. V and J are TRBV27 and TRBJ1-1, with D hard to call. The input for sequencing was cultured CD8+ T cells from PBMCs, taken from culture after CMV antigen stimulation. The CDR3 loop is CASSLVKGGAEAFF. The CDR3, as DNA: TGTGCCAGCAGTCTCGTAAAGGGTGGCGCTGAAGCTTTCTTT.